This T cell receptor (beta chain) was obtained from a study of blood T cell repertoires in COVID-19 (dated by TCRdb to the early 2020s). Background on the whole study: Samples covering the acute and convalescent phases of COVID-19 were provided by collaborators in the United States, Italy and Spain. The prospective study material was composed of cDNA or gDNA derived from T cells, B-cell-depleted T cells, or PBMCs. Deeply sampled blood TCRbeta repertoires from subjects exposed to, actively infected with, or recovered from COVID-19 were included in the dataset. The repertoires were released in a freely available public database intended as a resource for research on the immune response to SARS-CoV-2. Samples came from the ongoing ImmuneRACE study (first 160 participants) plus 1,254 subjects from 6 global collaborators. A de-identified subject ID, COVID-19 status, age in years and sex were almost always included in the sample metadata. Where available, HLA class I and class II types were obtained from metadata supplied by the sample provider rather than from assay-based typing.

At one collaborating source in Seattle, patients were enrolled during active infection and were followed longitudinally through the course of disease. Each collaborating institution followed its own protocols to collect whole blood in K2EDTA tubes. Collaborator samples were shipped for TCRbeta analysis as frozen whole blood, isolated PBMCs, or DNA extracted from either sample type. Remarks on this clone: No cognate antigen has been identified for it. There are no base qualities to consult, and no much larger clone falls within one base.

Taken from cysteine to phenylalanine, the CDR3 has 15 residues. Only CDR3 DNA remains: 45 bases, in frame from the first base. V is pruned by 3 bases and J by 2 bases, leaving 2 bases of the junction without a gene match. Reading the germline V gene (reference sequence) gives CDR1 SEHNR and CDR2 FQNEAQ. TCRbeta CDR3 regions were amplified from genomic DNA using the immunoSEQ Assay, a bias-controlled multiplex PCR. Regarding the original processing steps: Nucleated cell counts per sample were estimated from amplification of reference gene primers within the assay. Sequence reads were collapsed and filtered to measure the absolute abundance of every unique TCRbeta CDR3 rearrangement. Productive Simpson clonality was computed per sample as the square root of Simpson's diversity index over productive rearrangements. TCRdb mirrors the immuneACCESS table, restricted to in-frame sequences. Some clones are absent from its copies; in checked studies, under half trace to an unresolved V gene, and the reason for the others is unknown. Clonal size and the V and J genes are those of that table, whereas D and trimming came from the DNA. Within this sample are roughly 410,000 clones, with around 87% of them counted one time only. Roughly 2.1% of the sample lies in the top ten.

The study at large found these results: The amount of clinical and demographic metadata varied by source and participant and was provided uncurated.

Recombination connected TRBV7-9 to TRBJ2-3; 10 middle bases align to TRBD1. This receptor was obtained from a woman between 55 and 75 years old with COVID-19, enrolled during active disease. Specimen: peripheral blood. The nucleotide sequence is given as TGTGCCAGCAGCTTCGACAGGGGGCTCACAGATACGCAGTATTTT. Its protein reads: CASSFDRGLTDTQYF. Beyond the CDR3, the reference TRBV7-9 and TRBJ2-3 genes provide the residues; the full variable domain reads: DTGVSQNPRHKITKRGQNVTFRCDPISEHNRLYWYRQTLGQGPEFLTYFQNEAQLEKSRLLSDRFSAERPKGSFSTLEIQRTEQGDSAMYLCASSFDRGLTDTQYFGPGTRLTVL.